This T cell receptor beta chain appears in the sequencing data of a study of blood T cell repertoires in COVID-19. Losses at the gene ends were 0 bases for V and 4 bases for J; bases not matched to a gene: 5. There are 15 residues in the CDR3. Per the germline V gene, CDR1 is KGHSH and CDR2 is LQKENI. Seattle enrolled patients during active infection and tracked them longitudinally. Clones were read by immunoSEQ multiplex PCR, and TCRdb kept only the in-frame ones, dropping some. The profile shows about 360,000 clones, around nine tenths of them singletons. The TCR was taken from a woman in her sixties or seventies with COVID-19, enrolled during active disease. The chain has TRBV18 and TRBJ1-2; TRBD1 agrees at 7 bases. What was sequenced was peripheral blood. The CDR3 region is CASSPPSTGLYGYTF. The DNA of the CDR3 is TGTGCCAGCTCACCACCGTCGACAGGGCTCTATGGCTACACCTTC.